These T cell receptor beta chains were read from a single sample in a study of T cells in tumors after PD-1 blockade. The data were produced by immunoSEQ multiplex PCR, yet TCRdb's version contains in-frame clones alone and is incomplete. The data contain more than 45,000 clones, roughly three quarters of them singletons. The input for sequencing was PBMCs, taken before anti-PD-1 therapy. The source of these receptors is a human donor with advanced basal cell or squamous cell carcinoma (not recorded which). Each CDR3 is given with its conserved first and last residue. D genes are given only for firm matches. Clone size is shown for a subset of rows, as once, few, many or a class of expanded clone.

D gene	CDR3 length	J gene	V gene	clone size	CDR3 protein	CDR3 DNA
.	14	TRBJ2-7	TRBV5-6	.	CASRGWGRSYEQYF	TGTGCCAGCAGGGGGTGGGGCCGCTCCTACGAGCAGTACTTC
TRBD2	14	TRBJ2-7	TRBV15	once	CATSSPSGAYEQYF	TGTGCCACCAGCAGCCCTAGCGGGGCCTACGAGCAGTACTTC
.	13	TRBJ1-1	TRBV5-8	.	CASTKGQSTEAFF	TGTGCCAGCACGAAAGGACAGAGCACTGAAGCTTTCTTT
TRBD2	15	TRBJ2-1	TRBV7-9	.	CASSRALAGTNEQFF	TGTGCCAGCAGCCGCGCACTAGCGGGAACTAATGAGCAGTTCTTC
TRBD1	13	TRBJ1-2	TRBV6-2/TRBV6-3	.	CASSFGQAYGYTF	TGTGCCAGCAGTTTCGGACAGGCCTATGGCTACACCTTC
TRBD2	11	TRBJ2-7	TRBV9	.	CASSDPSGKYF	TGTGCCAGCAGCGACCCTAGCGGGAAGTACTTC
TRBD2	16	TRBJ2-5	TRBV24-1	.	CATSDLQWGTSETQYF	TGTGCCACCAGTGATTTGCAATGGGGGACTAGTGAGACCCAGTACTTC
.	17	TRBJ2-4	TRBV1	.	CTSSQGQDRVGGNIQYF	TGCACCAGCAGCCAGGGCCAAGACAGGGTAGGAGGAAACATTCAGTACTTC
.	13	TRBJ2-7	TRBV29-1	.	CSVGGQNSYEQYF	TGCAGCGTTGGTGGACAGAACTCCTACGAGCAGTACTTC
TRBD1	16	TRBJ2-5	TRBV4-1	.	CASSQDHRTGQETQYF	TGCGCCAGCAGCCAAGATCATCGGACAGGCCAAGAGACCCAGTACTTC
.	13	TRBJ1-2	TRBV5-6	once	CASSWAVGYGYTF	TGTGCCAGCAGCTGGGCGGTGGGGTATGGCTACACCTTC
TRBD2	15	TRBJ2-3	TRBV6-5	few	CASRGQRGSTDTQYF	TGTGCCAGCAGGGGCCAGCGGGGAAGCACAGATACGCAGTATTTT
.	16	TRBJ2-5	TRBV5-6	once	CASRTRRFGPQETQYF	TGTGCCAGCAGGACCCGCCGGTTCGGTCCTCAAGAGACCCAGTACTTC
.	14	TRBJ2-5	TRBV3-1/TRBV3-2	.	CASSQTGIQETQYF	TGTGCCAGCAGCCAAACAGGGATACAAGAGACCCAGTACTTC
TRBD2	14	TRBJ2-3	TRBV28	few	CASKASGRWDTQYF	TGTGCCAGCAAGGCTAGCGGGAGATGGGATACGCAGTATTTT
TRBD2	14	TRBJ2-1	TRBV6-5	few	CASSLAGGAREQFF	TGTGCCAGCAGTCTAGCGGGGGGGGCGAGGGAGCAGTTCTTC
TRBD1	14	TRBJ1-4	TRBV19	.	CASSIMGQPGKLFF	TGTGCCAGTAGTATTATGGGACAGCCTGGGAAACTGTTTTTT
TRBD1	14	TRBJ2-5	TRBV24-1	.	CATNRDRGQETQYF	TGTGCCACGAACCGGGACAGAGGTCAAGAGACCCAGTACTTC
TRBD1	14	TRBJ1-3	TRBV25-1	.	CASSEYRGKNTIYF	TGTGCCAGCAGTGAGTACAGGGGCAAGAACACCATATATTTT
.	13	TRBJ1-2	TRBV29-1	.	CSVEALSLDGYTF	TGCAGCGTTGAGGCCCTTTCGTTGGATGGCTACACCTTC
TRBD2	16	TRBJ2-2	TRBV29-1	.	CSVGTSGRNPAGELFF	TGCAGCGTGGGGACTAGCGGGAGAAACCCCGCCGGGGAGCTGTTTTTT
TRBD1	15	TRBJ1-2	TRBV6-5	.	CASRRDREANYGYTF	TGTGCCAGCAGGAGGGACAGGGAAGCTAACTATGGCTACACCTTC
.	14	TRBJ1-5	TRBV24-1	.	CATSGGDDNQPQHF	TGTGCCACCAGTGGGGGCGACGACAATCAGCCCCAGCATTTT
.	15	TRBJ1-2	TRBV5-3	.	CARRGRSGESGGYTF	TGTGCCAGAAGAGGTCGGTCAGGCGAGTCTGGTGGCTACACCTTC
.	16	TRBJ1-1	TRBV6-6	few	CASSPAPRVGAPEAFF	TGTGCCAGCAGCCCTGCCCCCAGGGTGGGGGCCCCTGAAGCTTTCTTT
TRBD1	15	TRBJ1-2	TRBV14	.	CASSQAGGHGYGYTF	TGTGCCAGCAGCCAAGCAGGGGGGCATGGGTATGGCTACACCTTC
.	17	TRBJ2-3	TRBV7-2	.	CASSLAYGSPGTDTQYF	TGTGCCAGCAGCTTAGCCTACGGGAGTCCAGGGACAGATACGCAGTATTTT
.	16	TRBJ1-5	TRBV29-1	.	CSVGQSGVVRNQPQHF	TGCAGCGTCGGACAGTCCGGAGTGGTGCGCAATCAGCCCCAGCATTTT
.	15	TRBJ2-7	TRBV29-1	.	CSVAGGLGYNYEQYF	TGCAGCGTTGCCGGAGGGTTGGGGTACAACTACGAGCAGTACTTC
.	15	TRBJ1-4	TRBV4-1	.	CASSQERGANEKLFF	TGCGCCAGCAGCCAAGAACGGGGGGCTAATGAAAAACTGTTTTTT
TRBD1	15	TRBJ1-5	TRBV27	.	CASSKTGTTPQPQHF	TGTGCCAGCAGTAAGACAGGGACCACCCCCCAGCCCCAGCATTTT
.	14	TRBJ2-3	TRBV6-5	.	CASRSVGWTDTQYF	TGTGCCAGCAGGTCAGTAGGGTGGACAGATACGCAGTATTTT
.	14	TRBJ1-6	TRBV14	many	CASSPTVGRSPLHF	TGTGCCAGCAGCCCGACGGTGGGGCGTTCACCCCTCCACTTT
TRBD2	15	TRBJ2-3	TRBV19	.	CASSSLLAGADTQYF	TGTGCCAGTAGTAGTTTACTAGCGGGAGCCGATACGCAGTATTTT
.	15	TRBJ2-2	TRBV15	.	CATSREPRGAGELFF	TGTGCCACCAGCAGAGAGCCAAGGGGAGCCGGGGAGCTGTTTTTT
.	14	TRBJ2-2	TRBV16	.	CASSQEGNTGELFF	TGTGCCAGCAGCCAAGAGGGGAACACCGGGGAGCTGTTTTTT
.	15	TRBJ2-7	TRBV2	.	CASFRLPSGPYEQYF	TGTGCCAGCTTTAGACTCCCCTCCGGCCCCTACGAGCAGTACTTC
TRBD1	14	TRBJ2-1	TRBV24-1	once	CATSDRDRLNEQFF	TGTGCCACCAGTGACCGGGACAGACTGAATGAGCAGTTCTTC
TRBD2	15	TRBJ2-7	TRBV5-1	.	CASSLGAGVAYEQYF	TGCGCCAGCAGCTTGGGGGCGGGGGTTGCCTACGAGCAGTACTTC
TRBD2	18	TRBJ2-7	TRBV6-6	once	CASSRRRGLGSSVIEQYF	TGTGCCAGCAGCCGAAGAAGAGGACTAGGGAGTTCGGTGATCGAGCAGTACTTC
TRBD2	15	TRBJ2-5	TRBV19	.	CASTRTSGVQETQYF	TGTGCCAGTACAAGGACTAGCGGGGTTCAAGAGACCCAGTACTTC
TRBD1	14	TRBJ1-2	TRBV5-1	once	CASSLQGAGDGYTF	TGCGCCAGCAGCCTCCAGGGGGCAGGGGATGGCTACACCTTC
.	13	TRBJ1-1	TRBV7-8	once	CASSSPGATEAFF	TGTGCCAGCAGCTCACCGGGGGCGACTGAAGCTTTCTTT